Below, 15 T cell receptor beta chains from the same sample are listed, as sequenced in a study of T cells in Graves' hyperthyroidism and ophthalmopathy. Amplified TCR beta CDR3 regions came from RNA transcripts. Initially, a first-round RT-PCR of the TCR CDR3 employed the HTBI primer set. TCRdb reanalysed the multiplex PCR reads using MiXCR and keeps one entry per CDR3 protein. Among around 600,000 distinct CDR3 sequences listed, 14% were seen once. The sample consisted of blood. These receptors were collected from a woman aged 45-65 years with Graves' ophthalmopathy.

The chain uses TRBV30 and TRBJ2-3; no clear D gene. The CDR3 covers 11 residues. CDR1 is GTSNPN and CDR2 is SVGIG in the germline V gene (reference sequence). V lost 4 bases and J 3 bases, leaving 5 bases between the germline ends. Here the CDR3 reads CAWIRTDTQYF. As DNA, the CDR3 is TGTGCCTGGATCAGGACAGATACGCAGTATTTT.

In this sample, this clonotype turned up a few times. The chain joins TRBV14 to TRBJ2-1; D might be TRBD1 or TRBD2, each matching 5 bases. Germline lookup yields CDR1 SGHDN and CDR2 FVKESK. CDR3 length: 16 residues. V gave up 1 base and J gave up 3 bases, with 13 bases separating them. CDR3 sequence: CASSQVLGVNYNEQFF. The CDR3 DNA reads TGTGCCAGCAGCCAAGTATTGGGGGTTAACTACAATGAGCAGTTCTTC.

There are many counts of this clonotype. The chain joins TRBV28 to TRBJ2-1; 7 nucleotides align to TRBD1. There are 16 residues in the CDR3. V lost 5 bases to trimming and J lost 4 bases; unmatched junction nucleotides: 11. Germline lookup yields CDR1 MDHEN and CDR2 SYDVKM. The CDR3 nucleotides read TGTGCCAGCAGTCCAATTTACGGACAGGCTTACAATGAGCAGTTCTTC. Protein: CASSPIYGQAYNEQFF.

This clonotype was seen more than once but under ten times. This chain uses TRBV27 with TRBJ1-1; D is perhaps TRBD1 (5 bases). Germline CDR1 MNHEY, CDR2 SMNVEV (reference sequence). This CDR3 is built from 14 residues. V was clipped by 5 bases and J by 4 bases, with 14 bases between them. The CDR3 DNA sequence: TGTGCCAGCAGTCCAGTGGCAGGGAGCACTGAAGCTTTCTTT. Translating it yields CASSPVAGSTEAFF.

CDR3 residues: CASSLKGAGEQYF. The DNA of the CDR3 is TGCGCCAGCAGCTTAAAAGGTGCCGGGGAGCAGTACTTC. The gene calls are TRBV5-1 and TRBJ2-7; unclear D gene. With 2 bases removed from V and 7 bases from J, the gap between germline ends came to 13 bases. The CDR3 is 13 amino acids. Germline V lookup: CDR1 SGHRS, CDR2 YFSETQ.

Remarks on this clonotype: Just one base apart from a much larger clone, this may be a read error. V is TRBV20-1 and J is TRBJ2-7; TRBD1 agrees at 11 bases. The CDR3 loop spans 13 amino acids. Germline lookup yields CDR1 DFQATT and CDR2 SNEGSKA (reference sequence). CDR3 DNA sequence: TGCAGTGCTAGAGGGACAGGGGGCTACGAGCAGCACTTC. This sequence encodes CSARGTGGYEQHF.

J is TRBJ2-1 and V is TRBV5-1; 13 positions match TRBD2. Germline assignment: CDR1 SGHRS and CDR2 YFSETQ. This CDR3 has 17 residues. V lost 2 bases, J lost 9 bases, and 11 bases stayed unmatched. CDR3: CASSLIPGLAGKGEQFF. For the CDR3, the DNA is TGCGCCAGCAGCTTAATACCGGGACTAGCGGGAAAAGGTGAGCAGTTCTTC.

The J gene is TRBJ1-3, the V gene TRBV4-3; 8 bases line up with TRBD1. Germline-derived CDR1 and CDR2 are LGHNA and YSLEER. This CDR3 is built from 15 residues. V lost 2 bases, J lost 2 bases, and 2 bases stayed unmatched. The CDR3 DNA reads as TGCGCCAGCAGCCAACGGACAGGGCCTGGAAACACCATATATTTT. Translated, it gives CASSQRTGPGNTIYF.

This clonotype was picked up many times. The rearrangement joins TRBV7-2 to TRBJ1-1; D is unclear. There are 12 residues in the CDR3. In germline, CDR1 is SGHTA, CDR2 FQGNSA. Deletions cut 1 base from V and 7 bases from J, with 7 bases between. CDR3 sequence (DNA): TGTGCCAGCAGCTTAGGTTATGGTGAAGCTTTCTTT. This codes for CASSLGYGEAFF.

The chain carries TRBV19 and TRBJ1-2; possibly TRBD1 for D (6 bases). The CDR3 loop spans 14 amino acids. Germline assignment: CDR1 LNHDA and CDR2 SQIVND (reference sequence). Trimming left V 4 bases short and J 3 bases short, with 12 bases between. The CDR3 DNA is TGTGCCAGTAGTAATTTGGACAGCTACTATGGCTACACCTTC. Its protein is CASSNLDSYYGYTF. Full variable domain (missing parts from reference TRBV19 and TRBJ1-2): DGGITQSPKYLFRKEGQNVTLSCEQNLNHDAMYWYRQDPGQGLRLIYYSQIVNDFQKGDIAEGYSVSREKKESFPLTVTSAQKNPTAFYLCASSNLDSYYGYTFGSGTRLTVV.

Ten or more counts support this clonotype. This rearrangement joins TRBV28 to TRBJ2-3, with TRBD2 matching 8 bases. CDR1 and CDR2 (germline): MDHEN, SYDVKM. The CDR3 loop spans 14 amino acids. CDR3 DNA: TGTGCTGGAAGAAGCGGGAGTTCTGAAGATACGCAGTATTTT. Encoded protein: CAGRSGSSEDTQYF.

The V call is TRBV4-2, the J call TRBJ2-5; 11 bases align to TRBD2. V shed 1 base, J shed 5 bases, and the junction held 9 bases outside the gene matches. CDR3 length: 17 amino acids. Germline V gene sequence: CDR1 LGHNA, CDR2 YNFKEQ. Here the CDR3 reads CASSQATGTSGWETQYF. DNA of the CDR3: TGTGCCAGCAGCCAAGCTACCGGGACTAGCGGCTGGGAGACCCAGTACTTC.

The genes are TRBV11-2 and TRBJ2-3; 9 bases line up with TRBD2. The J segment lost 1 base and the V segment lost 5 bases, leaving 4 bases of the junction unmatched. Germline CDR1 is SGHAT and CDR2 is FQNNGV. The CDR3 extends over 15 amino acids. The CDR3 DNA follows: TGTGCCAGCAGCGTATGGACTAGCGGCACAGATACGCAGTATTTT. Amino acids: CASSVWTSGTDTQYF. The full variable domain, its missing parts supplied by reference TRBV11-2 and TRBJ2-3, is EAGVAQSPRYKIIEKRQSVAFWCNPISGHATLYWYQQILGQGPKLLIQFQNNGVVDDSQLPKDRFSAERLKGVDSTLKIQPAKLEDSAVYLCASSVWTSGTDTQYFGPGTRLTVL.

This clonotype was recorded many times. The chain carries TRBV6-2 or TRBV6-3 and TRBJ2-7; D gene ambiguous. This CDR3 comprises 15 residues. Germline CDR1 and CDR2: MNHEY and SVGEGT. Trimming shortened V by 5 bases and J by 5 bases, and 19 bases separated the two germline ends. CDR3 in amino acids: CASSGPLRPRNEQYF. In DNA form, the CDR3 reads TGTGCCAGCAGTGGGCCCCTCCGTCCCAGGAACGAGCAGTACTTC.

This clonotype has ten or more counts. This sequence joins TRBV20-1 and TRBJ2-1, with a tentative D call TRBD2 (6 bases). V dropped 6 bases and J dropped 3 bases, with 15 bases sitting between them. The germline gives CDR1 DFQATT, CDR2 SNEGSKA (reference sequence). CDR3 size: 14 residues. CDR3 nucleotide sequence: TGCAGTGCGGCTCCCGGGAGCTTCTACAATGAGCAGTTCTTC. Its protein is CSAAPGSFYNEQFF.